The 20 T cell receptor beta chains in this list originate from one sample, sequenced in a study of blood T cell repertoires in COVID-19 (dated by TCRdb to about 2020). Library construction relied on the immunoSEQ multiplex PCR assay. TCRdb took this table from immuneACCESS and kept in-frame rearrangements with V and J called. Such tables lack part of the clones; where checked against another copy, unresolved V genes explain under half of the gap, and the rest is unexplained. The sample records 150,000 to 200,000 clones, roughly four fifths of which are singletons. About 4.9% of the sample lies in the top ten. Sequenced material: peripheral blood. The receptors were sampled from a woman in her thirties with acute or convalescent COVID-19.

This clone was counted a single time. The chain employs TRBV2 and TRBJ2-1; TRBD1 matches 10 bases. Germline V gene data show CDR1 as SNHLY and CDR2 as FYNNEI. With V trimmed by 5 bases and J by 7 bases, 5 bases remained unmatched. The CDR3 covers 14 residues. The CDR3 nucleotides read TGTGCCAGCAGTTCTACGGGACAGGGGAATGAGCAGTTCTTC. Residues: CASSSTGQGNEQFF.

CDR3 DNA: TGTGCCAGCGCCAGGAACTATGGCTACACCTTC. Its protein product is CASARNYGYTF. The rearrangement uses TRBV2 and TRBJ1-2; no clear D. Trimming took off 8 bases at V and 2 bases at J, with 6 bases between the two ends. CDR1 SNHLY and CDR2 FYNNEI come from the germline V gene. The CDR3 is 11 residues long.

The rearrangement uses TRBV5-1 and TRBJ2-7; 10 nucleotides match TRBD2. CDR1 is SGHRS and CDR2 is YFSETQ in the germline V gene. Germline trimming cut 4 bases from V and 6 bases from J; bases unmatched to any gene: 10. The CDR3 has 15 residues. Here the CDR3 DNA reads TGCGCCAGCAGCCCACCTTTAGCGGGGGGTAGCGAGCAGTACTTC. This encodes CASSPPLAGGSEQYF.

The chain uses TRBV4-3 and TRBJ2-7, with 8 positions matching TRBD1. Germline values: CDR1 LGHNA, CDR2 YSLEER. With V trimmed by 4 bases and J by 1 base, 12 bases remained unmatched. The CDR3 runs to 17 residues. The CDR3 DNA is TGCGCCAGCAGCCCATCAAAGTCCGGGACAGGTTCCTACGAGCAGTACTTC. Its translation: CASSPSKSGTGSYEQYF.

The CDR3 spells CSVEQSYEQYF. CDR3 DNA: TGCAGCGTTGAACAGTCCTACGAGCAGTACTTC. This sequence joins TRBV29-1 and TRBJ2-7, with no clear D. The CDR3 is 11 residues long. Trimming left V 2 bases short and J 1 base short, with 3 bases between. Germline loops: CDR1 SQVTM, CDR2 ANQGSEA.

This clone appeared once. The CDR3, as DNA: TGTGCCAGCGCAGGGGGAAACACCATATATTTT. Amino acids: CASAGGNTIYF. The V and J genes are TRBV7-9 and TRBJ1-3; tentative D call: TRBD1 (5 bases). V gave up 8 bases and J gave up 4 bases, with 6 bases separating them. The CDR3 length is 11 residues. Germline assignment: CDR1 SEHNR and CDR2 FQNEAQ (reference sequence).

The V call is TRBV24-1, the J call TRBJ1-5; no reliable D call. The ends were cut back, 1 base at V and 4 bases at J, with 7 bases in the middle. The germline V gene has CDR1 KGHDR and CDR2 SFDVKD. CDR3 length: 14 amino acids. The CDR3 bases are TGTGCCACCAGTGATTTAGAGACAAATCAGCCCCAGCATTTT. It is translated as CATSDLETNQPQHF.

The chain uses TRBV11-2 and TRBJ2-7, with TRBD1 matching over 7 bases. Trimming cost V 5 bases and J 4 bases; bases outside gene matches: 5. There are 13 residues in the CDR3. CDR1 and CDR2 (germline): SGHAT, FQNNGV. CDR3 loop: CASSEGASYEQYF. The DNA for the CDR3 is TGTGCCAGCAGCGAGGGGGCTAGTTACGAGCAGTACTTC. Combining the CDR3 with reference TRBV11-2 and TRBJ2-7 gives the whole variable domain EAGVAQSPRYKIIEKRQSVAFWCNPISGHATLYWYQQILGQGPKLLIQFQNNGVVDDSQLPKDRFSAERLKGVDSTLKIQPAKLEDSAVYLCASSEGASYEQYFGPGTRLTVT.

This rearrangement joins TRBV28 to TRBJ1-6; no clear D gene. This CDR3 spans 15 amino acids. With 5 bases removed from V and 6 bases from J, the gap between germline ends came to 14 bases. Germline-derived CDR1 and CDR2 are MDHEN and SYDVKM. As DNA, the CDR3 is TGTGCCAGCAGTCGTACATTTACGGGTAATTCACCCCTCCACTTT. Its protein product is CASSRTFTGNSPLHF.

V and J are TRBV28 and TRBJ1-4, with D tentatively TRBD1 (6 bases). Germline V CDR1 and CDR2: MDHEN, SYDVKM. Between the trimmed V and J ends, which lost 6 bases and 7 bases, there was a span of 15 bases. This CDR3 contains 14 residues. CDR3 DNA sequence: TGTGCCAGCAGCCCAGGGGCGGGTGGTGAAAAACTGTTTTTT. It specifies CASSPGAGGEKLFF.

The CDR3 nucleotides are TGTGCCAGCAGTTACGGTCAGGGATGGAGCAATCAGCCCCAGCATTTT. Its protein product is CASSYGQGWSNQPQHF. The V call is TRBV6-2 or TRBV6-3, the J call TRBJ1-5, with D possibly TRBD1 on 5 matching bases. The CDR3 is made up of 16 amino acids. In germline, CDR1 is MNHEY, CDR2 SVGEGT. Trimming took 2 bases from V and 1 from J, leaving 12 bases between them.

V is TRBV6-5 and J is TRBJ1-1, with TRBD1 matching over 7 bases. The CDR3 has 15 amino acids. The V gene's germline CDR1 is MNHEY and CDR2 SVGAGI. With 6 bases clipped from V and 0 bases from J, the junction kept 7 bases outside the gene matches. The CDR3 DNA sequence: TGTGCCAGCAGGATGAACAGGGGAATGAACACTGAAGCTTTCTTT. Translation: CASRMNRGMNTEAFF.

The chain has TRBV27 and TRBJ1-5, with 12 bases matching TRBD1. The germline V gene has CDR1 MNHEY and CDR2 SMNVEV (reference sequence). The CDR3 runs 16 residues. After removal of 5 bases from V and 6 bases from J, the junction contained 8 bases not matched to a gene. CDR3 residues: CASSPYRDRGLQPQHF. CDR3 DNA sequence: TGTGCCAGCAGTCCGTACCGGGACAGGGGGCTTCAGCCCCAGCATTTT.

This clone was observed a single time. The chain uses TRBV9 and TRBJ2-3; TRBD2 agrees at 12 bases. This CDR3 has 16 amino acids. Germline loops: CDR1 SGDLS, CDR2 YYNGEE. The V segment lost 0 bases and the J segment 3 bases; nucleotides outside the gene matches: 2. The CDR3 region is CASSVDTSGGTDTQYF. CDR3 bases: TGTGCCAGCAGCGTAGACACTAGCGGGGGGACAGATACGCAGTATTTT.

The chain uses TRBV2 and TRBJ2-5; 9 bases map to TRBD2. The V and J ends lost 6 bases and 1 base, in that order; junction bases with no gene match: 6. The CDR3 runs to 15 residues. Germline V lookup: CDR1 SNHLY, CDR2 FYNNEI. The CDR3 here is CASRISGGFQETQYF. CDR3 coding DNA: TGTGCCAGCAGGATTAGCGGGGGATTCCAAGAGACCCAGTACTTC.

The chain is built from TRBV20-1 and TRBJ1-1, with TRBD1 identical over 7 bases. In germline, CDR1 is DFQATT, CDR2 SNEGSKA (reference sequence). This CDR3 is built from 11 residues. V was pared by 6 bases and J by 10 bases, with 8 bases of the junction left unmatched. The CDR3 region is CSARQGGAAFF. CDR3 sequence (DNA): TGCAGTGCCAGACAGGGAGGTGCAGCTTTCTTT.

This clone was detected only a few times. This rearrangement joins TRBV7-9 to TRBJ2-7; 7 nucleotides agree with TRBD2. V trimming: 2 bases; J trimming: 0 bases; junction bases outside the gene matches: 4. This CDR3 comprises 15 residues. The germline V gene encodes CDR1 SEHNR and CDR2 FQNEAQ (reference sequence). CDR3 residues: CASSLTSGGSYEQYF. The CDR3 coding sequence is TGTGCCAGCAGCTTAACTTCGGGGGGCTCCTACGAGCAGTACTTC.

V is TRBV5-6 and J is TRBJ2-1, with D maybe TRBD1 (6 bases). CDR3 length equals 15 residues. Trimming left V 5 bases short and J 5 bases short, with 17 bases between. Germline lookup yields CDR1 SGHDT and CDR2 YYEEEE. This CDR3 reads CASRGPRQVDNEQFF. In nucleotides, the CDR3 is TGTGCCAGCAGAGGTCCGAGACAGGTGGACAATGAGCAGTTCTTC.

The J gene is TRBJ1-5, the V gene TRBV6-5; 8 bases align to TRBD1. This CDR3 is 13 amino acids long. Germline CDR1 reads MNHEY; CDR2 reads SVGAGI. V gave up 6 bases and J gave up 4 bases; unmatched junction bases: 2. The CDR3 spells CASRDRENQPQHF. For the CDR3, the DNA is TGTGCCAGCAGGGACAGGGAAAATCAGCCCCAGCATTTT.

The chain carries TRBV7-9 and TRBJ1-6, with TRBD1 matching over 10 bases. Germline V CDR1 and CDR2: SEHNR, FQNEAQ (reference sequence). The CDR3 is 14 amino acids. J was trimmed by 8 bases and V by 5 bases; bases with no gene match: 3. CDR3 region: CASSEDRGHSPLHF. The CDR3 nucleotides read TGTGCCAGCAGCGAAGACAGGGGGCATTCACCCCTCCACTTT.